This T cell receptor (beta chain) was documented in a study of blood T cell repertoires in COVID-19 (TCRdb year 2020). With respect to the entire study: Collaborator samples came from the United States, Italy and Spain and covered acute and convalescent phases of COVID-19. The repertoires were made available in a free public database intended to serve as a resource for research on the immune response to SARS-CoV-2. Nearly every sample came with metadata listing a de-identified subject ID, COVID-19 status, age in years and sex. The dataset comprised deeply sampled blood TCRbeta repertoires from subjects exposed to, actively infected with, or recovered from COVID-19. Where available, HLA class I and class II types were taken from metadata supplied by the sample provider and were not determined by assay-based typing. Samples came from the ongoing ImmuneRACE study (first 160 participants) plus 1,254 subjects from 6 global collaborators. The material from the prospective study consisted of cDNA or gDNA derived from T cells, B-cell-depleted T cells, or PBMCs. On the study overall, not on this receptor specifically: Clinical and demographic metadata were provided uncurated, with the amount varying by source and participant.

The CDR3 measures 15 amino acids from cysteine to phenylalanine. CDR3 DNA is the only sequence kept; it has 45 bases, read in frame from the first base. Here V drops 6 bases and J drops 5 bases, and the junction holds 7 bases not matched to any gene. Based on the germline V gene (reference sequence), the CDR1 and CDR2 sequences are SEHNR and FQNEAQ. Comment on this clone: The specificity of this receptor is unknown. Base qualities are missing; no much larger clone stands one base away.

The collaborating institutions used their own protocols to collect whole blood in K2EDTA tubes. Collaborator samples were shipped for TCRbeta analysis as frozen whole blood, isolated PBMCs, or DNA extracted from either sample type. TCRbeta CDR3 regions were amplified from genomic DNA by means of the immunoSEQ Assay, a bias-controlled multiplex PCR. As for the authors' bioinformatics: Nucleated cell counts per sample were estimated from amplification of reference gene primers within the assay. Sequence reads were collapsed and filtered to measure the absolute abundance of every unique TCRbeta CDR3 rearrangement. For each sample, productive Simpson clonality was calculated as the square root of Simpson's diversity index across productive rearrangements. In its TCRdb copy, this immuneACCESS table keeps in-frame sequences only and misses some clones. Where compared with another copy, unresolved V genes explain less than half of these, and the others have no known cause. Clonal size and the V and J genes are those of that table, whereas D and trimming came from the DNA. Across this sample there are 70,000 to 95,000 clones, with over 80% seen only once. The top ten clonotypes cover roughly 3.9% of the sample.

The sample consisted of peripheral blood. The TCR comes from a woman between 50 and 59 years old in a cohort sampled during active COVID-19. Recombination connected TRBV7-9 to TRBJ1-2, and 12 junctional nucleotides match TRBD1. For the CDR3, the sequence is CASREQGQGAYGYTF. The DNA sequence is as follows: TGTGCCAGCAGGGAACAGGGACAGGGGGCTTATGGCTACACCTTC.